Listed here are 9 T cell receptor beta chains from one sample, sequenced in a study of T cell changes during pregnancy in multiple sclerosis. Profiled with immunoSEQ multiplex PCR; TCRdb holds only in-frame clones, not every one. Of some 20,000 clones in the sample, 75% to 90% were seen once. Sequenced material: CD4+ T cells from peripheral blood mononuclear cells, taken in the first trimester of pregnancy. All receptors come from a female donor in good health, enrolled as a control in a pregnancy study.

The chain links TRBV15 to TRBJ1-4; TRBD1 matches 7 bases. Germline assignment: CDR1 LNHNV and CDR2 YYDKDF (reference sequence). This CDR3 is built from 16 residues. Trimming at V came to 1 base and at J to 0 bases, leaving 2 bases not matched to a gene. Here the CDR3 reads CATSRGQGATNEKLFF. The DNA of the CDR3 is TGTGCCACCAGCAGAGGACAGGGAGCAACTAATGAAAAACTGTTTTTT.

The J gene is TRBJ2-5, the V gene TRBV7-3; the match to TRBD1 covers 8 bases. The CDR3 has 15 residues. Germline values: CDR1 SGHTA, CDR2 FQGTGA. Trimming cost V 7 bases and J 2 bases; bases outside gene matches: 9. This CDR3 reads CASKHQDRVQETQYF. The CDR3 region has the DNA TGTGCCAGCAAGCACCAGGACAGGGTACAAGAGACCCAGTACTTC.

In its sample, this clone was seen once. The genes are TRBV13 and TRBJ2-7; unclear D gene. Germline CDR1 reads PRHDT; CDR2 reads FYEKMQ (reference sequence). The V and J ends lost 5 bases and 0 bases respectively, with 11 bases between them. The length of the CDR3 is 14 residues. This chain's CDR3 is CASSRRFSSYEQYF. CDR3 nucleotides: TGTGCCAGCAGCCGTAGATTTAGCTCCTACGAGCAGTACTTC.

This clone was seen only once. This chain connects TRBV7-9 to TRBJ2-5, with 16 positions matching TRBD2. The CDR3 is 17 residues long. Trimming at V came to 0 bases and at J to 2 bases, leaving 0 bases not matched to a gene. CDR1 is SEHNR, CDR2 FQNEAQ, per germline (reference sequence). This CDR3 is CASSLAGLAGGQETQYF. The CDR3 coding sequence is TGTGCCAGCAGCTTAGCGGGACTAGCGGGAGGGCAAGAGACCCAGTACTTC. Full variable domain (rest looked up from reference TRBV7-9 and TRBJ2-5): DTGVSQNPRHKITKRGQNVTFRCDPISEHNRLYWYRQTLGQGPEFLTYFQNEAQLEKSRLLSDRFSAERPKGSFSTLEIQRTEQGDSAMYLCASSLAGLAGGQETQYFGPGTRLLVL.

This chain joins TRBV18 and TRBJ2-3; TRBD2 is a possible D gene (6 bases). Germline CDR1 and CDR2: KGHSH and LQKENI. V was cut by 1 base and J by 1 base, with 12 bases left in between. This CDR3 has 16 residues. DNA for the CDR3: TGTGCCAGCTCACCACTCGCGGGGACCGGCACAGATACGCAGTATTTT. It codes for CASSPLAGTGTDTQYF.

This clone was counted only a few times. The CDR3 loop reads CASSSRQGRNTIYF. The CDR3, as DNA: TGTGCCAGCAGTTCCAGACAGGGCCGAAACACCATATATTTT. J is TRBJ1-3 and V is TRBV2, with 7 bases that match TRBD1. This CDR3 contains 14 residues. Germline trimming cut 5 bases from V and 5 bases from J; bases unmatched to any gene: 6. Germline assignment: CDR1 SNHLY and CDR2 FYNNEI.

The chain recombines TRBV9 with TRBJ2-1; no definite D call. The V and J ends lost 4 bases and 5 bases respectively, with 13 bases between them. The germline gives CDR1 SGDLS, CDR2 YYNGEE. CDR3 length: 14 residues. CDR3 sequence reads: CASSPGPPHNEQFF. As DNA, the CDR3 is TGTGCCAGCAGCCCTGGCCCCCCCCACAATGAGCAGTTCTTC.

This clone was observed once. The gene calls are TRBV28 and TRBJ2-5; D may be TRBD1 (6 bases). The CDR3 spans 12 residues. Per the germline V gene, CDR1 is MDHEN and CDR2 is SYDVKM. V was cut by 4 bases and J by 10 bases, with 13 bases left in between. CDR3 DNA: TGTGCCAGCAGTTCCGGACAGAAGATCCAGTACTTC. Its translation: CASSSGQKIQYF.

The chain recombines TRBV15 with TRBJ2-4; 8 bases line up with TRBD1. Germline CDR1 is LNHNV and CDR2 is YYDKDF (reference sequence). This CDR3 has 16 residues. The V gene end was trimmed by 0 bases and the J gene end by 2 bases; junction bases not matched to a gene: 3. Here the CDR3 reads CATSRDQGATKNIQYF. The CDR3, as DNA: TGTGCCACCAGCAGAGATCAGGGGGCCACCAAAAACATTCAGTACTTC.